This T cell receptor (beta chain) came from a study of liver allograft versus peripheral blood T cells (TCRdb year 2020). The study in broad terms: T cell receptor repertoires present within transplanted livers were compared with repertoires in the peripheral blood of liver transplant recipients. The investigation overall reported the following: According to the report, the T cell receptor repertoires detected in peripheral blood were different from the repertoires found inside liver allografts.

The reads were generated on an Illumina MiSeq. TCRdb reprocessed the public reads (quality trimming at Q25 with fastp, clone calling with MiXCR) and kept in-frame beta chains. Merged by CDR3 protein, the rows form single entries marked with the most common genes and DNA. The sample contains thousands of distinct CDR3 sequences, 16% of them found a single time. Around 1.9% of the sample goes to the ten largest clones. Taken from cysteine to phenylalanine, the CDR3 has 14 residues. CDR3 DNA is the only sequence kept; it has 42 bases, read in frame from the first base. V is cut by 6 bases and J by 10 bases, and the space between the germline ends is 16 bases. There are many counts of this clonotype. Its antigen specificity is not known. Per-base qualities were not stored, and no clone one base away is much larger.

The chain joins TRBV12-3 or TRBV12-4 to TRBJ1-6; confidence is insufficient to name the D gene. The receptor comes from a human patient who had a liver transplant. Post transplant, some T cells may arise from the graft donor. The DNA sequence is given as TGTGCCAGCAGCCTACAGACAATCGGCTCACCCCTCCACTTT. Translated, it gives CASSLQTIGSPLHF.